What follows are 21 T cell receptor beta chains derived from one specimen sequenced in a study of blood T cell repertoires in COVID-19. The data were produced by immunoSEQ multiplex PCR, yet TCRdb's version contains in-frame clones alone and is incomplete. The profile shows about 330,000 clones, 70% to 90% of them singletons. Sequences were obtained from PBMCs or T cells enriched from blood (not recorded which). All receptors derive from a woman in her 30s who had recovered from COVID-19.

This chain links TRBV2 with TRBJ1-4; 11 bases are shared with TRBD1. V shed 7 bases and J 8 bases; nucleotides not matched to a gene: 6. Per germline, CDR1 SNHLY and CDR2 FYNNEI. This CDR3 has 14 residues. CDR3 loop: CASTLGTGGEKLFF. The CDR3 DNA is TGTGCCAGCACTCTAGGGACAGGGGGGGAAAAACTGTTTTTT. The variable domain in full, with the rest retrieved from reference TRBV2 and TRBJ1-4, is EPEVTQTPSHQVTQMGQEVILRCVPISNHLYFYWYRQILGQKVEFLVSFYNNEISEKSEIFDDQFSVERPDGSNFTLKIRSTKLEDSAMYFCASTLGTGGEKLFFGSGTQLSVL.

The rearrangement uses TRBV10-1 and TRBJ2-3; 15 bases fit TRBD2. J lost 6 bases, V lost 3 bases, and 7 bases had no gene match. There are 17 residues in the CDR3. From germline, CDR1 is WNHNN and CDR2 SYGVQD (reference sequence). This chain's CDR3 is CASSDRTSGGAGDTQYF. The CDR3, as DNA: TGCGCCAGCAGTGACCGGACTAGCGGGGGGGCCGGTGATACGCAGTATTTT.

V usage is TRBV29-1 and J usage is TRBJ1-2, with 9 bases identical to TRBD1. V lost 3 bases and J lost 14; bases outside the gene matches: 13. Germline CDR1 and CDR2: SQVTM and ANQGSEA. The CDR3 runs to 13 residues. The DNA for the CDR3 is TGCAGCGTTGATGGGGACAGGGTAGGGATTAGGACCTTC. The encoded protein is CSVDGDRVGIRTF.

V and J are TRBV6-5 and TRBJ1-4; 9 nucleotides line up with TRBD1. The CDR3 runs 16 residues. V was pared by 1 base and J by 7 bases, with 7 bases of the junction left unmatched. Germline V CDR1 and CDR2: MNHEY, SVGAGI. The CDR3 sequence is CASSYYGDRVGEKLFF. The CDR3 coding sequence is TGTGCCAGCAGTTACTATGGGGACAGGGTGGGTGAAAAACTGTTTTTT.

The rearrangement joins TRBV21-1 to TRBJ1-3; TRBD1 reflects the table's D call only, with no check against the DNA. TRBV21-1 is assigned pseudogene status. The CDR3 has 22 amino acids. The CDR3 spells CASSKVRAEDGQDLSSGNTIYF. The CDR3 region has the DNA TGTGCCAGCAGCAAAGTTCGCGCAGAGGATGGACAGGACCTTTCCTCTGGAAACACCATATATTTT.

CDR3 sequence (DNA): TGTGCCAGCAAAGTACGGTCTAGCAGGACTGAAGCTTTCTTT. This gives the protein CASKVRSSRTEAFF. V is TRBV28 and J is TRBJ1-1; D unclear. Trimming took 7 bases from V and 5 from J, leaving 17 bases between them. The V gene's germline CDR1 is MDHEN and CDR2 SYDVKM. The CDR3 contains 14 residues. The complete variable domain, with remaining parts taken from reference TRBV28 and TRBJ1-1, reads DVKVTQSSRYLVKRTGEKVFLECVQDMDHENMFWYRQDPGLGLRLIYFSYDVKMKEKGDIPEGYSVSREKKERFSLILESASTNQTSMYLCASKVRSSRTEAFFGQGTRLTVV.

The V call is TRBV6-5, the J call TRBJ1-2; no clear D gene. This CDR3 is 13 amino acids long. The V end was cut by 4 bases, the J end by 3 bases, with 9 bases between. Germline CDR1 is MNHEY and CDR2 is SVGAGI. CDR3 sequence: CASSFRRDYGYTF. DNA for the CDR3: TGTGCCAGCAGTTTCAGGAGGGACTATGGCTACACCTTC.

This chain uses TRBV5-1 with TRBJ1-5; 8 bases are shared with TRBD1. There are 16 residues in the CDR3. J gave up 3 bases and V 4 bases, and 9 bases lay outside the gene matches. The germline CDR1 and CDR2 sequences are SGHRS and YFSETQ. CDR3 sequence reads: CASSRDRGKLNQPQHF. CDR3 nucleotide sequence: TGCGCCAGCAGCAGAGACAGGGGCAAACTCAATCAGCCCCAGCATTTT.

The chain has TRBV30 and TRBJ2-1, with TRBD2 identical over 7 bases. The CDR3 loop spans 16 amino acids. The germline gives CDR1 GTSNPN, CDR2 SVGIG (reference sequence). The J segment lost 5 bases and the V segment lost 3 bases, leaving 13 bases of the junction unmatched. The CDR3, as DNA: TGTGCCTGGAGCGAAGCTAGCGGCCCGACCCACAATGAGCAGTTCTTC. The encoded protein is CAWSEASGPTHNEQFF.

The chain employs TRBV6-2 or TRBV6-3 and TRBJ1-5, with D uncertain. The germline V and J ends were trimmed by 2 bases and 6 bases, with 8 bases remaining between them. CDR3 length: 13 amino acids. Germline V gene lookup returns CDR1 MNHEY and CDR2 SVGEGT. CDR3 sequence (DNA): TGTGCCAGCAGTTACCGGGAGGGTCAGCCCCAGCATTTT. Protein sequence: CASSYREGQPQHF.

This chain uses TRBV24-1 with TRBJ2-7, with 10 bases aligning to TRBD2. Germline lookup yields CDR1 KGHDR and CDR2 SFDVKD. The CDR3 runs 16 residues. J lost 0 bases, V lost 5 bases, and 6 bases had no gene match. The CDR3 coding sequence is TGTGCCACCAGTGCTCCCGCTAGCGGGGGCTCCTACGAGCAGTACTTC. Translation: CATSAPASGGSYEQYF.

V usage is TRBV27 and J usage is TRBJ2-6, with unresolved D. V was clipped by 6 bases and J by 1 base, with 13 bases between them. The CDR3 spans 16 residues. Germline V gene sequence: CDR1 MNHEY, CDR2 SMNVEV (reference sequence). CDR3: CASRPDTISGANVLTF. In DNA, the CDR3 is TGTGCCAGCAGACCTGATACAATTTCTGGGGCCAACGTCCTGACTTTC.

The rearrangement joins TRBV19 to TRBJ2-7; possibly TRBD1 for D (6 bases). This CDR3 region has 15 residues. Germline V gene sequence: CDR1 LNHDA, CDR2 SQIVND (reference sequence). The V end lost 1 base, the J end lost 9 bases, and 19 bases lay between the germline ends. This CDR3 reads CASSIAAGEGGGQYF. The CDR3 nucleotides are TGTGCCAGTAGTATAGCGGCAGGGGAAGGCGGCGGGCAGTACTTC.

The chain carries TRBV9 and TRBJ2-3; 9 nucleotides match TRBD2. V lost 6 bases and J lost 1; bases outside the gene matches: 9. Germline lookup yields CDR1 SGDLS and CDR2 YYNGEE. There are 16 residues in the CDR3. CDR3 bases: TGTGCCAGCACTTCTGGGCGGGGGGGTGGCACAGATACGCAGTATTTT. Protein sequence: CASTSGRGGGTDTQYF.

The CDR3 nucleotides are TGTGCCACCCTGAACTATGGCTACACCTTC. It translates to CATLNYGYTF. The chain combines TRBV12-3 or TRBV12-4 with TRBJ1-2; D ambiguous. This CDR3 region has 10 residues. V lost 10 bases to trimming and J lost 2 bases, with 5 bases between them.

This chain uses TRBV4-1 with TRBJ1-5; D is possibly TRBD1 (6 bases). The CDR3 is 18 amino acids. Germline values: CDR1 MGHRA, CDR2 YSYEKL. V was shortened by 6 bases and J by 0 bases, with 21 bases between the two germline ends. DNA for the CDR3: TGCGCCAGCAGTTCAAGTGGACAGTACCTTTATAGCAATCAGCCCCAGCATTTT. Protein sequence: CASSSSGQYLYSNQPQHF.

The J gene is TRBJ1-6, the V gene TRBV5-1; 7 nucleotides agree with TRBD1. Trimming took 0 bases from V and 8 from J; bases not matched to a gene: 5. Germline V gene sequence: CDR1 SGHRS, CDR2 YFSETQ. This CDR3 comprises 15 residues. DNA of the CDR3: TGCGCCAGCAGCTTGGTAACAGGGGTTGATTCACCCCTCCACTTT. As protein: CASSLVTGVDSPLHF. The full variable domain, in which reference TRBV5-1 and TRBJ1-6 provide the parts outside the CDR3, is KAGVTQTPRYLIKTRGQQVTLSCSPISGHRSVSWYQQTPGQGLQFLFEYFSETQRNKGNFPGRFSGRQFSNSRSEMNVSTLELGDSALYLCASSLVTGVDSPLHFGNGTRLTVT.

The CDR3 DNA is TGTGCCAGCAGTGGACTAGTCCAAGAGACCCAGTACTTC. The encoded protein is CASSGLVQETQYF. The V gene is TRBV6-6, the J gene TRBJ2-5; 7 positions match TRBD2. With 5 bases clipped from V and 1 base from J, the junction kept 1 base outside the gene matches. This CDR3 has 13 residues. In germline, CDR1 is MNHNY, CDR2 SVGAGI (reference sequence).

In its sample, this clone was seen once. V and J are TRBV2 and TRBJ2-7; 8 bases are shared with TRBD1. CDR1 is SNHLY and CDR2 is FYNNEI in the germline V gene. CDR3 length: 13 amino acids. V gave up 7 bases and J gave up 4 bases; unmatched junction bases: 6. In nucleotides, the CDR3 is TGTGCCAGCACCGGGGACAGGCTATACGAGCAGTACTTC. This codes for CASTGDRLYEQYF.

DNA of the CDR3: TGTGCCAGTAGCCTTACGGACAGTATCGGATTCTATGGCTACACCTTC. Translated, it gives CASSLTDSIGFYGYTF. This sequence joins TRBV19 and TRBJ1-2, with D possibly TRBD1 on 6 matching bases. V was cut by 6 bases and J by 4 bases, with 21 bases left in between. CDR3 length: 16 amino acids. Germline CDR1 reads LNHDA; CDR2 reads SQIVND (reference sequence).

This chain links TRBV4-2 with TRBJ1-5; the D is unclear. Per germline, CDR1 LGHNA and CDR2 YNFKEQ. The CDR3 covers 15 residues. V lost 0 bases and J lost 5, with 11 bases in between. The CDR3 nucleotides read TGTGCCAGCAGCCAAGAAGTGTTCACGGATCAGCCCCAGCATTTT. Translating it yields CASSQEVFTDQPQHF.